This TCR beta chain comes out of a study of cytomegalovirus exposure and HLA in healthy donors. Remarks on this clone: The sample contains more than one DNA sequence encoding this CDR3.

The CDR3 runs 15 residues. Trimming left V 0 bases short and J 1 base short, with 9 bases between. The V gene's germline CDR1 is SGHRS and CDR2 YFSETQ. 13 Jbeta primers and 60 Vbeta primers were used for the PCR. TCRdb keeps only in-frame clones here, not all; method: immunoSEQ multiplex PCR. The data contain some 190,000 clones, roughly three quarters of them singletons. Source material: PBMCs. This clonotype originated in a woman under 40 in good health and CMV-seropositive. V usage is TRBV5-1 and J usage is TRBJ2-3; D perhaps matches TRBD2 (7 bases). CDR3 DNA sequence: TGCGCCAGCAGCTTGGAAGGGGGGGGCACAGATACGCAGTATTTT. This codes for CASSLEGGGTDTQYF.